The present entry profiles one T cell receptor beta chain with its context. Its cognate antigen is unknown. This sample is drawn from a study of T cells in localized non-small cell lung cancer. Produced via immunoSEQ multiplex PCR; TCRdb's table is partial and in-frame only. The profile shows some 30,000 clones, under 90% of them singletons. The CDR3 contains 16 residues. In germline, CDR1 is LNHNV, CDR2 YYDKDF (reference sequence). V was cut by 3 bases and J by 6 bases, with 19 bases left in between. The study, taken as a whole, reports: Uninvolved adjacent lung showed higher T cell clonality than tumor.

Sample: peripheral blood, taken before any cancer treatment. This chain joins TRBV15 and TRBJ2-3; tentatively, D is TRBD1 (7 bases). The clonotype comes from an older male donor with stage III lung adenocarcinoma. The CDR3 loop reads CATSSYQGDSRDTQYF. The CDR3 region has the DNA TGTGCCACCAGCAGCTACCAGGGGGACTCAAGGGATACGCAGTATTTT.